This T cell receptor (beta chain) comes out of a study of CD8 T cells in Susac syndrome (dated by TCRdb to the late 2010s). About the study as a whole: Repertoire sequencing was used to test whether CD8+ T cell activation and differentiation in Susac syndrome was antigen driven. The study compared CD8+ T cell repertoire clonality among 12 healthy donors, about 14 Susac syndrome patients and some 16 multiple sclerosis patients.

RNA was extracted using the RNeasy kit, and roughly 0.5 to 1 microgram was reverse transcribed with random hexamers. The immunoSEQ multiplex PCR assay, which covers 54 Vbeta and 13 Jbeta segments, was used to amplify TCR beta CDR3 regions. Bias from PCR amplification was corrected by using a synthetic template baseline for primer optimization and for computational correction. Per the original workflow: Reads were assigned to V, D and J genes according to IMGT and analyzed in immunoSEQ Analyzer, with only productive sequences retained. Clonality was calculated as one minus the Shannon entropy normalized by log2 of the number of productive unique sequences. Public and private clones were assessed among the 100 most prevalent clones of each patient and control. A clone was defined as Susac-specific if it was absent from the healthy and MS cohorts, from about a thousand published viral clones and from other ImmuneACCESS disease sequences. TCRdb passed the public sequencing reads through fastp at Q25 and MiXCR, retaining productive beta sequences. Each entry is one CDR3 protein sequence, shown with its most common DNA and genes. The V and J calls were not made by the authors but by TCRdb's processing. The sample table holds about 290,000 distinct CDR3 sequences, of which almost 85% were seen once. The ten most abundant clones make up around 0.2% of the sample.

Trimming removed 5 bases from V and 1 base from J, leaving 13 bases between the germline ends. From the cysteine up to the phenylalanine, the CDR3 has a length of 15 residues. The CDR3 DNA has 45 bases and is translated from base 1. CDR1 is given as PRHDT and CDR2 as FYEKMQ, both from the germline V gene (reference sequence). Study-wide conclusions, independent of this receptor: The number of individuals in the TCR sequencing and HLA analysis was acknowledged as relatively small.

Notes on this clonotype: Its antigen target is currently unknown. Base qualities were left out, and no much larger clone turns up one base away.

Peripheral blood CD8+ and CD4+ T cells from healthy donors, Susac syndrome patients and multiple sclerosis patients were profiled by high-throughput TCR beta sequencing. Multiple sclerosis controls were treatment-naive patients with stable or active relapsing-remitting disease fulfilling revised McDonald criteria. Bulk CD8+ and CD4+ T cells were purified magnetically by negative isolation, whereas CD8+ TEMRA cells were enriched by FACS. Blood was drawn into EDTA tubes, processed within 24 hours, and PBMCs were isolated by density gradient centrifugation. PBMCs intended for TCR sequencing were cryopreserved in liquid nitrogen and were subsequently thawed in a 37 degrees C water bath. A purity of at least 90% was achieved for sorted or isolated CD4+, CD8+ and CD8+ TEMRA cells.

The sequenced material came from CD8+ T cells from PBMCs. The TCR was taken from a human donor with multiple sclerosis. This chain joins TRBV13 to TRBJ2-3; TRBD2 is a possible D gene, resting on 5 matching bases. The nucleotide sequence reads TGTGCCAGCAGCCCCCGACTACGGGGCACAGATACGCAGTATTTT. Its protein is CASSPRLRGTDTQYF. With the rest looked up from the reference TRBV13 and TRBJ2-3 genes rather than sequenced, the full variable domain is AAGVIQSPRHLIKEKRETATLKCYPIPRHDTVYWYQQGPGQDPQFLISFYEKMQSDKGSIPDRFSAQQFSDYHSELNMSSLELGDSALYFCASSPRLRGTDTQYFGPGTRLTVL.